This T cell receptor beta chain was documented in a study of beta chain features in type 1 diabetes (dated by TCRdb to the late 2010s). Study-level background: Patients and healthy donors did not differ in mean age, gender distribution, total cell number or subset yield. A total of 100 million to 140 million sorted cells were examined across all samples, and the number of cells per subset was strongly correlated with RNA yield. The study compared TCRB repertoires of sorted circulating CD4+ T cell subsets between recently diagnosed type 1 diabetes patients and matched healthy donors. Whereas all 28 donors provided naive and central memory subsets, regulatory and stem cell-like memory subsets were isolated from just 8 patients and about eight healthy donors.

All of the isolated RNA was reverse transcribed with the High Capacity cDNA Reverse Transcription Kit, so expressed TCRB transcripts were sequenced. Deep immunoSEQ sequencing was applied to naive, central memory and regulatory T cell samples, giving an average of around 3.8 million total reads per sample. Sorted cells were lysed in RLT buffer, and RNA was extracted using DNase-treated RNeasy Micro or Mini kits according to cell number. To prevent cross-contamination, each cell subset was processed individually, whereas patient and healthy donor samples were processed jointly. The immunoSEQ multiplex PCR was used to amplify TCRB sequences from cDNA, yielding 87-bp fragments that span the CDR3 region. Sequencing of the amplicons was performed on the Illumina HiSeq platform. As for how the authors treated the data: Synthetic template baselines were used to correct PCR bias computationally, reads within Hamming distance 2 were collapsed, and singletons that could not be merged were discarded. Reads were aligned against IMGT to assign V, D and J genes, CDR3 length and insertions or deletions at six rearrangement sites. Clonotype counts were normalized to sorted cell number within each subset before computing true diversity and Gini coefficients with the tcR R package. The overlap coefficient, calculated on TCRB nucleotide sequences, was used to quantify repertoire sharing. As a proxy for the pre-selection repertoire, out-of-frame TCRB sequences from naive cells were analyzed. TCRdb carries this immuneACCESS record with in-frame sequences only. Its versions omit some clonotypes, under half of them owing to an unresolved V gene in the studies checked, with the rest unexplained. For V, J and clone size, that table is used; D and trimming come from the DNA. Recorded for this sample are around 710,000 clones; around 12% of them occurred a single time. The ten biggest clones cover around 0.12% of the sample.

Here is what the overall study found, with its caveats: Because cDNA was sequenced instead of genomic DNA, activated cells with high expression could be over-represented, although the groups did not differ in activation or CD3 levels. At VDJ recombination sites, type 1 diabetes patients had fewer insertions and more deleted nucleotides, which implies abnormalities in thymic rearrangement. Naive, central memory and regulatory TCRB repertoires appeared to be more alike among patients than among healthy donors. HLA sub-analyses involved small numbers of individuals, so any influence of HLA type on TCRB rearrangement remained unresolved. Type 1 diabetes patients showed a moderate but significant shortening of TCRB CDR3 length in all four CD4+ subsets. PCR might favor shorter templates, but patient and control samples were amplified and corrected together, so any skew would affect both groups equally.

Each donor gave one peripheral blood draw, approximately 110 mL on average, collected into heparinised tubes. Naive, central memory, regulatory and stem cell-like memory CD4+ T cells were sorted on a BD FACSAria II using a panel including CD45RO, CCR7, CD25, CD127, CD95 and CD27. A purity above 98% was achieved for all sorted populations. Right away, PBMCs were isolated by Lymphoprep density gradient centrifugation and were stained directly, with no culture step. So that batch effects would be minimized, each experiment stained and sorted samples in pairs, pairing one healthy donor with one patient. Worth noting for this clone: Its antigen specificity is not known. The input lacks base qualities; no much larger clone sits a single base away.

Reading from cysteine to phenylalanine, the CDR3 counts 14 amino acids. Of all the DNA, just the CDR3 is kept, 42 bases in frame from base 1. Trimming leaves V shorter by 4 bases and J shorter by 2 bases, with the junction holding 4 bases beyond the gene matches. Taken from the germline V gene, the CDR1 and CDR2 loops are KGHSH and LQKENI. This clonotype was sampled from a man between 25 and 39 years old with type 1 diabetes. The sequencing input was naive CD4+ T cells from blood. The meaning of the sample's cell subset or site label: true naive CD4+ T cells. The chain joins TRBV18 to TRBJ2-5, with TRBD1 matching 7 junction bases. The DNA sequence is as follows: TGTGCCAGCTCACAACAGGGGAATCAAGAGACCCAGTACTTC. Translated, this gives CASSQQGNQETQYF.